This TCR beta chain was retrieved from a study of response to subunit inactivated influenza vaccine. Study findings and constraints: There was a suggestion from the authors that each seasonal influenza vaccination recruits few new T cells.

The CDR3 runs to 13 residues. V shed 10 bases and J shed 5 bases, with 14 bases lying between them. TCRdb re-called the RT-PCR reads through MiXCR, storing one row per CDR3 protein. Of more than 450,000 distinct CDR3 sequences listed, 7.6% were seen once; the top ten hold roughly 13%. For this clonotype: Its antigen is currently unknown.

Sequences were derived from PBMCs from blood, sampled around 2 years after vaccination. The source of this sequence is a man aged 50 to 75 who received an inactivated influenza vaccine. V usage is TRBV12-3 or TRBV12-4 and J usage is TRBJ2-2; D is undetermined. The CDR3 DNA is TGTGCCACCCGGACGGCAAGGACCGGGGAGCTGTTTTTT. This encodes CATRTARTGELFF.